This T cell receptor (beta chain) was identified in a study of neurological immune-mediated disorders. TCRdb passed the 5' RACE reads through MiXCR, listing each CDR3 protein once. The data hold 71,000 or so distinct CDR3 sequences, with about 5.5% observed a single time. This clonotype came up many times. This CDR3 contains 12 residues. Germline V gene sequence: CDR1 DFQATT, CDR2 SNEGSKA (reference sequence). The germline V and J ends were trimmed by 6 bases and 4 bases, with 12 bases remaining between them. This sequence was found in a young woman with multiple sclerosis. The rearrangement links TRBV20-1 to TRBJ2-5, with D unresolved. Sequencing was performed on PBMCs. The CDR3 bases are TGCAGTGCCACGGACGTATCAGAGACCCAGTACTTC. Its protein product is CSATDVSETQYF.